The clone carrying this T cell receptor beta chain was detected a few times. This record belongs to a study of blood T cell repertoires in COVID-19. Clones were sequenced by immunoSEQ multiplex PCR, and TCRdb holds only the in-frame ones, with some missing. The sample records hundreds of thousands of clones, around 87% being singletons. This TCR was sampled from a man in his sixties with acute or convalescent COVID-19. Sample: peripheral blood.

DNA for the CDR3: TGTGCCAGTAGTATCGGACAGGGGGCGATCTATGGCTACACCTTC. Amino acid sequence: CASSIGQGAIYGYTF. The genes are TRBV19 and TRBJ1-2; 11 bases map to TRBD1. Per germline, CDR1 LNHDA and CDR2 SQIVND (reference sequence). The CDR3 runs to 15 residues. Losses at the gene ends were 3 bases for V and 4 bases for J; bases not matched to a gene: 4.